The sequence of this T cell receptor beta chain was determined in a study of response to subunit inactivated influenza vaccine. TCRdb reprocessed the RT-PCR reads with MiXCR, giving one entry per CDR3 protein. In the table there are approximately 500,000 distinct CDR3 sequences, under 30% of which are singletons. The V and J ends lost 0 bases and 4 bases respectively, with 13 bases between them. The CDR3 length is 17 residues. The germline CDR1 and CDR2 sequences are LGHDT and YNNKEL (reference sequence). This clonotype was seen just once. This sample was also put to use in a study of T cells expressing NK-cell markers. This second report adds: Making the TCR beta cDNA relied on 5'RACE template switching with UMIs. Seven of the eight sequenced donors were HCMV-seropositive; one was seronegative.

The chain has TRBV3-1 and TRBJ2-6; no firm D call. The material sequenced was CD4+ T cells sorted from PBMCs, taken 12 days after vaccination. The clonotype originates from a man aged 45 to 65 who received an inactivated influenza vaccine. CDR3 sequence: CASSQDSGVSGANVLTF. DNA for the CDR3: TGTGCCAGCAGCCAAGATAGTGGGGTATCCGGGGCCAACGTCCTGACTTTC.